The sequence of this T cell receptor beta chain was determined in a study of OX40 agonist ivuxolimab in advanced cancers. Study at large: Hepatocellular carcinoma, melanoma, renal cell or head and neck cancer affected the dose-escalation patients. Partial responses were achieved by three patients, one with hepatocellular carcinoma and two with cutaneous melanoma.

Study observations and caveats: Compared with CD4+, CD8+ T cells on average had more expanded clones.

The repertoire was sequenced with immunoSEQ multiplex PCR; TCRdb's copy has only in-frame clones and lacks some. The sample lists about 19,000 clones, roughly 80% occurring once. Worth noting for this clone: Its antigen is not known.

This receptor was taken from an adult with an advanced solid tumor such as melanoma, head and neck, liver or kidney cancer. Sample: CD4+ or CD8+ T cells sorted from blood, taken in a trial of the OX40 agonist ivuxolimab.

CDR3 amino acids: CASSSNGRAGVTGELFF. Here the CDR3 DNA reads TGTGCCAGCAGCTCAAATGGCAGGGCAGGAGTAACCGGGGAGCTGTTTTTT. V is TRBV7-9 and J is TRBJ2-2; tentative D call: TRBD1 (5 bases). Trimming removed 4 bases at V and 5 bases at J, with 20 bases between. The germline V gene encodes CDR1 SEHNR and CDR2 FQNEAQ (reference sequence). There are 17 residues in the CDR3.